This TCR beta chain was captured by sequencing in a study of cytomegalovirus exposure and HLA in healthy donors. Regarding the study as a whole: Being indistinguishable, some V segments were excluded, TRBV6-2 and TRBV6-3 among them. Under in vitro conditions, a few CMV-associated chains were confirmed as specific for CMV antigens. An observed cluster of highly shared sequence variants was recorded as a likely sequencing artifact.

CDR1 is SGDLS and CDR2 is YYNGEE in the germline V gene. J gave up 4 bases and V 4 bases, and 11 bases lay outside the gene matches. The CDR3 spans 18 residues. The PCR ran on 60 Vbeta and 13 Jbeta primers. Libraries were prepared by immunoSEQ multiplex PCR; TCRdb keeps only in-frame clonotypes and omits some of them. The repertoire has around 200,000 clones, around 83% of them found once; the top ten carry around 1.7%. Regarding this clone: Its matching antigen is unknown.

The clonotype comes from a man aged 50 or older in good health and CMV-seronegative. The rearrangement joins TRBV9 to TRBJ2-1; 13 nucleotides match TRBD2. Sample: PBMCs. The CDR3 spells CASSPRTSGSSLYNEQFF. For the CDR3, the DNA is TGTGCCAGCAGCCCCCGGACTAGCGGGAGCTCGTTGTACAATGAGCAGTTCTTC.